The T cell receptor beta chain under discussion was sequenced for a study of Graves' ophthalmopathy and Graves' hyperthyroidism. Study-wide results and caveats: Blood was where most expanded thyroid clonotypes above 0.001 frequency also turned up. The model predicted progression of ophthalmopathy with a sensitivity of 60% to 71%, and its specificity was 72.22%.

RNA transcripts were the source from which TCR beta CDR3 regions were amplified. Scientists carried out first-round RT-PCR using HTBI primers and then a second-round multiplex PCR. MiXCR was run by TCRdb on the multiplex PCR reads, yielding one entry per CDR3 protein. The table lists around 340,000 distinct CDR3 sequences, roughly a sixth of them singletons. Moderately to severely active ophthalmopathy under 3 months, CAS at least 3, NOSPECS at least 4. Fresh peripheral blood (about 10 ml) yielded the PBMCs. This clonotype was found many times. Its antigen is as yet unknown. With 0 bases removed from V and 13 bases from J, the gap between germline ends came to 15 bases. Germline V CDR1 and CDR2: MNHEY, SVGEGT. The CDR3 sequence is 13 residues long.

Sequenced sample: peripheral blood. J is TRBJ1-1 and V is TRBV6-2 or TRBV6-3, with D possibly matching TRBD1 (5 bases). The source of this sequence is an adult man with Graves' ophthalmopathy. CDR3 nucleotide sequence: TGTGCCAGCAGTTACTCCAGGGTGCCACGGGGTTTCTTT. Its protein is CASSYSRVPRGFF.